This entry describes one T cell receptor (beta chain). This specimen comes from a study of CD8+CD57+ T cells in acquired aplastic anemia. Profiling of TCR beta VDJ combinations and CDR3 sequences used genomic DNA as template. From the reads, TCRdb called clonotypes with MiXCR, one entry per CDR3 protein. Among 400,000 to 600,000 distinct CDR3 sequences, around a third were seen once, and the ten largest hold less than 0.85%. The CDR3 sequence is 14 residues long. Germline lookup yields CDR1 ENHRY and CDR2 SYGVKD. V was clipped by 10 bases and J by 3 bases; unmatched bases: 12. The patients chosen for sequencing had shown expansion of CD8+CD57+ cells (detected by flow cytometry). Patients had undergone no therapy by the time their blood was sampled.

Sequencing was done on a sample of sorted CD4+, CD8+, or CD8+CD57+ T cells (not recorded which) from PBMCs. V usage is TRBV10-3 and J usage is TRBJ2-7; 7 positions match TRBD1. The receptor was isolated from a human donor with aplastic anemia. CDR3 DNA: TGTGCCAGCAGCGAAACCGGGACAGACTACGAGCAGTACTTC. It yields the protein CASSETGTDYEQYF.